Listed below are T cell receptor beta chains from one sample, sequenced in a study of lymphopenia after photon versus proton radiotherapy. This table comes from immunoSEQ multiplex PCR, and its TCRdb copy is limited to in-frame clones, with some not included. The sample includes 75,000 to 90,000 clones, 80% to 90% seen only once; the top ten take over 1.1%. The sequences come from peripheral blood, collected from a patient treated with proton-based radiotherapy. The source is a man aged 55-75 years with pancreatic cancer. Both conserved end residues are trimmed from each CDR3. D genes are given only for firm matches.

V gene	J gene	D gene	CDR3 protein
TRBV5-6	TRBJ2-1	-	ASSLNGGLYNEQF
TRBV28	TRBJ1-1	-	ASISHGPRTEAF
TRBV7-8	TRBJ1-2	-	ASSGGRSPFYGYT
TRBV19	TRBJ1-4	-	ASRGTNRREKLF
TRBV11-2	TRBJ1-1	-	ASSFPGNTEAF
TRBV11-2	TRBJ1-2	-	ASSSDRTSYGYT
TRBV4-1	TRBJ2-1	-	ASSQEIGLYNEQF
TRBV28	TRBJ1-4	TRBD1	AIRTGVQTNEKLF
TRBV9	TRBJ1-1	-	ASSGGGYTEAF
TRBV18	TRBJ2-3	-	ASSPSGGAPTDTQY
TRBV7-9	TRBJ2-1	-	ASSPVGGSYNEQF
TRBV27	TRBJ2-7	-	ASSLYPKSYEQY
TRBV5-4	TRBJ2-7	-	ASSFSGPSYEQY
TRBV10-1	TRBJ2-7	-	ASSESGASSYEQY
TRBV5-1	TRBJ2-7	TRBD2	ASRSGLAGSYEQY
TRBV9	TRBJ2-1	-	ASSVGRSANEQF
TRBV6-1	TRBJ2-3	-	ASSLDLARDTQY
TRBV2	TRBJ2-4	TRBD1	ASSGQGYHIQY
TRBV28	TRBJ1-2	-	ASRRGLYGYT
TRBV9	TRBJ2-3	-	ASSVEASYTDTQY
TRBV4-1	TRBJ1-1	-	ASSQGRIEVNTEAF
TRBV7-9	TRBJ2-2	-	ASSFQGPVGELF
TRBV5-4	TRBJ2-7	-	ASSLGQSYEQY
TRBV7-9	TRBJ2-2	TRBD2	ASSFGGSHGELF
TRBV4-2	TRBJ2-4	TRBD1	ASSPRTGQNIQY
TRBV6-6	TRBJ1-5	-	ASRLSVGQPQH
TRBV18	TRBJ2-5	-	ASSPLGTAQETQY
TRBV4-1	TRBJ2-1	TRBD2	ASSQGLAGAKQF
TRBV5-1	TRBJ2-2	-	ASSLGAGELF
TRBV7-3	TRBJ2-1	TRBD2	ASSLAGAHNEQF
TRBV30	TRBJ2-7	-	AWSPRGVADRSYEQY
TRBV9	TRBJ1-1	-	ASSVGTPTAEAF
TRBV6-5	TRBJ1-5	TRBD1	ASRGTGVNQPQH
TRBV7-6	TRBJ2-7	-	ASSSRGKSYEQY
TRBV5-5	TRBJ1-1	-	ASSSRHGTANTEAF
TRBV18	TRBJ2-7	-	ASSPGGQHQQY
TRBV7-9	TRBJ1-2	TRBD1	ASSPRDRVPSNYGYT
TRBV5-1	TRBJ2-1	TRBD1	ASSARQGIYNEQF
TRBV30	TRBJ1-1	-	AWSVRGGAEAF
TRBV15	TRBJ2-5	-	ATAFRQVQETQY
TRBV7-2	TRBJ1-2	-	ASSLDGASLNYT
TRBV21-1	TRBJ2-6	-	ASSAGGHPSGANVLT
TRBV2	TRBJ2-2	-	ASRRLDVSGELF
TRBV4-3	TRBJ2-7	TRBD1	ASSQDLGQGSSTGYEQY
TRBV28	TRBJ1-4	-	ASSFAGHEKLF
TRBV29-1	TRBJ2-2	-	SAGEGAGELF
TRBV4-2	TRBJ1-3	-	ASQTGNTIY
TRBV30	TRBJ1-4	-	AISRGEKLF
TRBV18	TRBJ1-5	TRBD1	ASSPGQGNQPQH
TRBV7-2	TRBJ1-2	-	ASSLPGEGGYT
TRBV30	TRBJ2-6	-	AWSNSGANVLT
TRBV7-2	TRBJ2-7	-	ASSLVGGPSYEQY